The rows below give T cell receptor beta chains drawn from one sample of a study of T cell responses to AZD1222 COVID-19 vaccine. TCRdb's table, derived via immunoSEQ multiplex PCR, lists solely in-frame clones and lacks some. Of 180,000 or so clones in the sample, roughly 92% were seen once. This specimen was peripheral blood, taken 28 days after the second AZD1222 dose. The receptor source for this set is an adult who received the AZD1222 COVID-19 vaccine. The CDR3 runs from the conserved cysteine through the conserved F or W. A D gene is named only where the DNA matches it firmly. Some rows have no size entry. The others give once, few or many, or a class for an expanded clone.

clone size	V gene	J gene	D gene	CDR3 DNA	CDR3 protein
.	TRBV6-4	TRBJ2-1	TRBD2	TGTGCCAGCAGCCGGGAGGCGGGGACCTACAATGAGCAGTTCTTC	CASSREAGTYNEQFF
.	TRBV19	TRBJ1-2	.	TGTGCCAGTAGCAAGGGATCCCCGGGCTCCTATGGCTACACCTTC	CASSKGSPGSYGYTF
.	TRBV10-3	TRBJ1-2	.	TGTGCCATCAGTGTTTCGACCTATGGCTACACCTTC	CAISVSTYGYTF
.	TRBV19	TRBJ1-2	.	TGTGCCAGTAGTATCCTGCAGAGGGAGGTTCCCCGGGGCTACACCTTC	CASSILQREVPRGYTF
.	TRBV3-1/TRBV3-2	TRBJ1-2	.	TGTGCCAGCAGCCAAGAACTTGGCTACACCTTC	CASSQELGYTF
.	TRBV3-1/TRBV3-2	TRBJ2-1	.	TGTGCCAGCAGCCTGCACGGGCAGCAGTTCTTC	CASSLHGQQFF
.	TRBV2	TRBJ1-1	.	TGTGCCAGCAGTGAACAGGCTAACACTGAAGCTTTCTTT	CASSEQANTEAFF
once	TRBV5-1	TRBJ1-4	.	TGCGCCAGCAGCTTGTCTTTGGGCCAGGTTATTGAAAAACTGTTTTTT	CASSLSLGQVIEKLFF
few	TRBV6-2/TRBV6-3	TRBJ2-7	.	TGTGCCAGCAGCCAGAGCGGCTACTACGAGCAGTACTTC	CASSQSGYYEQYF
once	TRBV7-9	TRBJ2-3	.	TGTGCCAGCAGCTTAGTGTCCACCACTAGCACAGATACGCAGTATTTT	CASSLVSTTSTDTQYF
few	TRBV28	TRBJ1-5	.	TGTGCCAGCAGGCCACAGGGAGGGTATCAGCCCCAGCATTTT	CASRPQGGYQPQHF
.	TRBV5-1	TRBJ1-2	.	TGCGCCAGCAGCTTGAGAGGGTTGGGCTACACCTTC	CASSLRGLGYTF
.	TRBV10-3	TRBJ2-2	.	TGTGCCATCAGTGAAGGCATCGGGGAGCTGTTTTTT	CAISEGIGELFF
.	TRBV5-5	TRBJ1-5	.	TGTGCCAGCAGCGACAGGTGGCAGAGCAGTCAGCCCCAGCATTTT	CASSDRWQSSQPQHF
.	TRBV7-2	TRBJ2-2	.	TGTGCCAGCAGCCTCCAAACAGGGCGCACCGGGGAGCTGTTTTTT	CASSLQTGRTGELFF
.	TRBV28	TRBJ2-2	TRBD1	TGTGCCAGCAGTTCAGGGGGACGATCCGGGGAGCTGTTTTTT	CASSSGGRSGELFF
.	TRBV4-3	TRBJ2-7	.	TGCGCCAGCAGCCACTCGAGACAGGCGCCCGCCTACGAGCAGTACTTC	CASSHSRQAPAYEQYF
.	TRBV6-2/TRBV6-3	TRBJ1-1	.	TGTGCCAGCAGTTACTCGATTCTCCGGGAAGCTTTCTTT	CASSYSILREAFF
.	TRBV7-6	TRBJ2-7	TRBD1	TGTGCCAGCAGCTTAGCTGGGACAGGTTTAAACGAGCAGTACTTC	CASSLAGTGLNEQYF
.	TRBV30	TRBJ1-6	TRBD1	TGTGCCTGGAGCGCTAACAGGGGAAATTCACCCCTCCACTTT	CAWSANRGNSPLHF
.	TRBV3-1/TRBV3-2	TRBJ1-2	.	TGTGCCAGCAGCCAAGATCCGCGCGGGGACTATGGCTACACCTTC	CASSQDPRGDYGYTF
.	TRBV2	TRBJ1-1	TRBD1	TGTGCCAGCAGTGAGCGAGGGGGCGGTGAAGCTTTCTTT	CASSERGGGEAFF
.	TRBV12-5	TRBJ1-2	TRBD1	TGTGCTAGTGGTTCCACCGTCGACAGGGAGTCGGTTGGCTACACCTTC	CASGSTVDRESVGYTF
.	TRBV4-2	TRBJ1-4	.	TGTGCCAGCAGCCAAGATGGGGCCGGTCGGGAAAAACTGTTTTTT	CASSQDGAGREKLFF
.	TRBV20-1	TRBJ1-2	.	TGCAGTGCCTATAGGGACCTAGGCTACACCTTC	CSAYRDLGYTF
.	TRBV3-1/TRBV3-2	TRBJ2-4	.	TGTGCCAGCAGCCACAGGGCTAATTTTCCCAAAAACATTCAGTACTTC	CASSHRANFPKNIQYF
.	TRBV19	TRBJ1-4	.	TGTGCCAGTGATGGGGGAGGGTCAAGGGAAAAACTGTTTTTT	CASDGGGSREKLFF
.	TRBV9	TRBJ1-6	TRBD1	TGTGCCAGCAGCGTCACAGGGGCCTCTTCACCCCTCCACTTT	CASSVTGASSPLHF
.	TRBV5-6	TRBJ2-1	.	TGTGCCAGCAGCTTGGATGGGACCTCGTGGATGGGTGAGCAGTTCTTC	CASSLDGTSWMGEQFF
.	TRBV28	TRBJ1-2	.	TGTGCCAGCCGAAAAGGCCTCGATGGCTACACCTTC	CASRKGLDGYTF
few	TRBV28	TRBJ1-4	.	TGTGCCAGCACCCGGTGGGGGATTAATGAAAAACTGTTTTTT	CASTRWGINEKLFF
.	TRBV7-9	TRBJ2-7	.	TGTGCCAGCAGCTTAGTGGGTGACGAGCAGTACTTC	CASSLVGDEQYF
.	TRBV5-1	TRBJ2-7	.	TGCGCCAGCAGCTTAGACAGTGACTACGAGCAGTACTTC	CASSLDSDYEQYF
once	TRBV6-5	TRBJ1-2	TRBD1	TGTGCCAGCAGTTACTCGATTGTGACAGGGGAGGGCTACACCTTC	CASSYSIVTGEGYTF
.	TRBV6-2/TRBV6-3	TRBJ1-1	.	TGTGCCAGCAGTTACTCGAGTCCAAGCGTCGCTTTCTTT	CASSYSSPSVAFF